A single TCR beta chain is shown here with its context. Its antigen is still unknown. The sample comes from a study of cytomegalovirus exposure and HLA in healthy donors. Study-wide background: The 120 validation repertoires were produced on the same platform as the 550 to 750 repertoires of the first cohort. This was reported in a later analysis.

Study-level results: Published work reported that the classifier diagnosed cytomegalovirus status with high specificity and sensitivity. Many donors shared some public TCRs, even though most TCR sequences were rare.

Profiling relied on immunoSEQ multiplex PCR, and the TCRdb table lists in-frame clones only, not all of them. The data hold roughly 120,000 clones, with approximately 91% observed a single time. Trimming took 5 bases from V and 1 from J; bases not matched to a gene: 6. From germline, CDR1 is MNHEY and CDR2 SMNVEV (reference sequence). The CDR3 contains 15 residues. It was the 120-subject validation cohort, separate from the approximately 670-subject first cohort, to which the donors belonged. This clonotype originated in a man aged 18 to 35 in good health and CMV-seropositive. The chain joins TRBV27 to TRBJ2-7, with 9 bases identical to TRBD1. Input material: PBMCs. CDR3 DNA sequence: TGTGCCAGCAGTGCGACCGGGACAGGGTCCTACGAGCAGTACTTC. It specifies CASSATGTGSYEQYF.